This T cell receptor (beta chain) was profiled in a study of B cell selection in AIRE deficiency. Study-level points and caveats: Around 31% of healthy-donor shared Treg TCRbeta sequences appeared in patient Tconv cells. Of roughly 3,300 shared Treg TCRbeta sequences, about 32% were healthy-donor-only and over 8% patient-only. With only TCRbeta sequenced, under 45% of shared healthy Treg sequences overlapped Tconv. Tconv and Treg cells from AIRE-deficient patients resembled healthy donors in TCRBV usage, CDR3 length and diversity.

Looked up from germline, CDR1 is KGHSH and CDR2 is LQKENI. This CDR3 is built from 13 residues. Trimming stripped 6 bases from V and 2 bases from J, with 10 bases between. The protocol was immunoSEQ multiplex PCR, while the TCRdb copy is restricted to in-frame clones and leaves out a portion. The sample includes roughly 24,000 clones, 95% to 96% of them seen just once. Conventional CD4 T cells were sorted as CD4+CD127+ cells. With regard to this clone: The antigen is undetermined.

The origin of this receptor is a human donor in good health. The sample consisted of CD4+CD127+ conventional T cells sorted from PBMCs. The chain uses TRBV18 and TRBJ2-5, with D perhaps matching TRBD1 (6 bases). The DNA for the CDR3 is TGTGCCAGCTCCAGGGGTTGGCAAGAGACCCAGTACTTC. This encodes CASSRGWQETQYF.